The source of this T cell receptor beta chain is a study of control samples from healthy donors and cancer patients. Only in-frame clones appear in the TCRdb table, and some are missing; sequencing was by immunoSEQ multiplex PCR. The sample shows roughly 80,000 clones, 88% of them seen only once. CDR3 length: 12 amino acids. Between the trimmed V and J ends, which lost 6 bases and 4 bases, there was a span of 9 bases. This sequence was found in a woman between 45 and 65 years old in good health. The sample was blood. The V gene is TRBV12-3 or TRBV12-4, the J gene TRBJ1-2; D is possibly TRBD1 (5 bases). CDR3 sequence (DNA): TGTGCCAGCAGCCGGGGGGGCTATGGCTACACCTTC. Protein product: CASSRGGYGYTF.